These 12 T cell receptor beta chains originate from one sample sequenced in a study of response to subunit inactivated influenza vaccine. TCRdb processed the RT-PCR reads anew with MiXCR; each CDR3 protein has one entry. The sample has a few hundred thousand distinct CDR3 sequences; 10% to 12% are singletons. The data also belong to a second study, concerning T cells expressing NK-cell markers. As that study records: In generating TCR beta cDNA, 5'RACE template switching with UMIs was used.

The specimen comprised PBMCs from blood, sampled on the day of vaccination. These receptors were taken from a man in his fifties who received an inactivated influenza vaccine.

This clonotype was detected many times. This chain joins TRBV6-5 and TRBJ1-5; no reliable D call. Germline V lookup: CDR1 MNHEY, CDR2 SVGAGI. The CDR3 has 13 residues. Trimming took off 6 bases at V and 3 bases at J, with 9 bases between the two ends. The CDR3 loop is CASSSSSNQPQHF. CDR3 sequence (DNA): TGTGCCAGCAGCTCCTCCTCCAATCAGCCCCAGCATTTT.

At least ten counts were recorded for this clonotype. This chain uses TRBV12-3 or TRBV12-4 with TRBJ2-1, with no clear D. Trimming took 4 bases from V and 7 from J, leaving 11 bases between them. The CDR3 sequence is 13 residues long. The DNA for the CDR3 is TGTGCCAGCAGTTACCTCGGGTCGAATGAGCAGTTCTTC. This encodes CASSYLGSNEQFF.

The gene calls are TRBV27 and TRBJ2-1; possibly TRBD2 for D (6 bases). V lost 7 bases, J lost 4 bases, and 20 bases lay in between. There are 16 residues in the CDR3. Germline assignment: CDR1 MNHEY and CDR2 SMNVEV (reference sequence). CDR3 sequence (DNA): TGTGCCAGCACCACAAAGGTGGGAGGACCTTACAATGAGCAGTTCTTC. Its protein is CASTTKVGGPYNEQFF.

This clonotype has only a few counts. A junction boundary mismatches the germline segment, possibly from a read error. This rearrangement joins TRBV4-3 to TRBJ2-5; no clear D gene. This CDR3 contains 13 residues. Germline V gene sequence: CDR1 LGHNA, CDR2 YSLEER. CDR3: CASSQDWAEVPDF. The CDR3 DNA is TGCGCCAGCAGCCAAGACTGGGCTGAAGTGCCGGACTTC.

The CDR3 sequence: CATSREGDNEQFF. The CDR3 nucleotides are TGTGCCACCAGCAGAGAAGGAGACAATGAGCAGTTCTTC. J is TRBJ2-1 and V is TRBV15; D gene ambiguous. This CDR3 has 13 amino acids. Germline CDR1 is LNHNV and CDR2 is YYDKDF (reference sequence). V dropped 0 bases and J dropped 5 bases, with 5 bases sitting between them.

The V gene is TRBV4-2, the J gene TRBJ2-7; D is uncertain. The germline V gene has CDR1 LGHNA and CDR2 YNFKEQ. The V end was cut by 3 bases, the J end by 3 bases, with 15 bases between. CDR3 size: 15 residues. As DNA, the CDR3 is TGTGCCAGCAGCCAGGCTTATACGGCCCACTACGAGCAGTACTTC. It yields the protein CASSQAYTAHYEQYF.

This clonotype was observed a handful of times. This chain joins TRBV11-2 and TRBJ1-3; no firm D call. The length of the CDR3 is 15 residues. V was trimmed by 1 base and J by 4 bases, leaving 11 bases between them. The germline gives CDR1 SGHAT, CDR2 FQNNGV. CDR3 loop: CASSLGILQGNTIYF. The CDR3 region has the DNA TGTGCCAGCAGCTTAGGCATCCTACAGGGAAACACCATATATTTT.

The chain couples TRBV11-2 to TRBJ1-6; D call uncertain. The CDR3 is made up of 18 amino acids. V lost 0 bases and J lost 8, with 20 bases in between. In germline, CDR1 is SGHAT, CDR2 FQNNGV. In DNA, the CDR3 is TGTGCCAGCAGCTTAGAGGCCCGGGTCAGCAAGTGGGATTCACCCCTCCACTTT. It specifies CASSLEARVSKWDSPLHF.

The chain joins TRBV12-3 or TRBV12-4 to TRBJ2-5; 8 positions match TRBD1. The CDR3 is 13 residues long. V dropped 1 base and J dropped 5; count of bases not matched to a gene: 0. The CDR3 DNA follows: TGTGCCAGCAGTTTAGGGGACAGGGAGACCCAGTACTTC. Its protein is CASSLGDRETQYF.

V gene TRBV20-1 combines with J gene TRBJ2-3; 13 bases agree with TRBD2. CDR1 is DFQATT, CDR2 SNEGSKA, per germline (reference sequence). The V and J ends lost 4 bases and 4 bases, in that order; junction bases with no gene match: 5. The CDR3 totals 15 residues. The CDR3 region has the DNA TGCAGTGCTATTTGGACTAGCGGGAGTGCAGATACGCAGTATTTT. It translates to CSAIWTSGSADTQYF.

The chain employs TRBV5-1 and TRBJ1-4; 9 nucleotides match TRBD1. CDR3 length equals 13 residues. The J segment lost 7 bases and the V segment lost 4 bases, leaving 2 bases of the junction unmatched. Germline-derived CDR1 and CDR2 are SGHRS and YFSETQ. The CDR3 region is CASSPGQGEKLFF. In DNA, the CDR3 is TGCGCCAGCAGCCCGGGACAGGGTGAAAAACTGTTTTTT.

This clonotype was seen many times. V and J are TRBV29-1 and TRBJ1-6; maybe TRBD1 (6 bases). CDR1 and CDR2 (germline): SQVTM, ANQGSEA. This CDR3 is 14 amino acids long. V was clipped by 6 bases and J by 7 bases, with 16 bases between them. The CDR3 DNA sequence: TGCAGCGTCAGAGACAGGTCGGAGAATTCACCCCTCCACTTT. Its protein product is CSVRDRSENSPLHF.